The 7 T cell receptor beta chains below all came from one sample that was sequenced in a study of CD8 T cells in ankylosing spondylitis. From the 5' RACE reads, TCRdb called clonotypes with MiXCR, one entry per CDR3 protein. The repertoire holds approximately 220,000 distinct CDR3 sequences, roughly 25% seen once, with 5% to 8% in the top ten. Sequenced: blood, either unsorted or a sorted T cell fraction (not recorded which). The receptors originated from a male donor with ankylosing spondylitis or in good health (not recorded which).

V gene TRBV5-5 combines with J gene TRBJ2-3, with a possible D match to TRBD2 (5 bases). Trimming took off 4 bases at V and 0 bases at J, with 12 bases between the two ends. This CDR3 has 15 amino acids. The germline CDR1 and CDR2 sequences are SGHKS and YYEKEE (reference sequence). The CDR3, as DNA: TGTGCCAGCAGCGGACTGCGGCCTAGCACAGATACGCAGTATTTT. Translating it yields CASSGLRPSTDTQYF.

This clonotype was observed many times. The chain combines TRBV12-3 or TRBV12-4 with TRBJ1-5; the D gene is possibly TRBD1 (5 bases). CDR3 size: 13 residues. Trimming cost V 3 bases and J 6 bases, with 9 bases left between them. The CDR3 loop is CASSFQGFQPQHF. The DNA of the CDR3 is TGTGCCAGCAGTTTTCAGGGCTTTCAGCCCCAGCATTTT.

This clonotype was seen repeatedly, ten times or more. The V call is TRBV6-6, the J call TRBJ2-7; TRBD1 agrees at 8 bases. Trimming took 6 bases from V and 11 from J; bases not matched to a gene: 9. The CDR3 runs 12 residues. Germline CDR1 reads MNHNY; CDR2 reads SVGAGI (reference sequence). The CDR3 region has the DNA TGTGCCAGCAGCGCCGGACAGGGTGGGGAGTACTTC. Amino acid sequence: CASSAGQGGEYF.

This clonotype was picked up many times. The chain carries TRBV7-3 and TRBJ2-3; unclear D gene. Looked up from germline, CDR1 is SGHTA and CDR2 is FQGTGA. The CDR3 contains 16 residues. Trimming stripped 5 bases from V and 0 bases from J, with 15 bases between. The CDR3 protein is CASSKSPETSTDTQYF. The CDR3, as DNA: TGTGCCAGCAGCAAAAGTCCAGAAACTAGCACAGATACGCAGTATTTT.

This clonotype was picked up many times. The chain carries TRBV4-3 and TRBJ1-5; tentative D call: TRBD1 (6 bases). V was clipped by 1 base and J by 0 bases, with 7 bases between them. This CDR3 has 15 amino acids. Germline CDR1 and CDR2: LGHNA and YSLEER. The CDR3 protein is CASSQGTDSNQPQHF. The DNA for the CDR3 is TGCGCCAGCAGCCAAGGGACAGATAGCAATCAGCCCCAGCATTTT.

The V and J genes are TRBV7-2 and TRBJ1-6; D possibly corresponds to TRBD1 (6 bases). Germline V gene data show CDR1 as SGHTA and CDR2 as FQGNSA. The germline V and J ends were trimmed by 0 bases and 8 bases, with 17 bases remaining between them. The CDR3 totals 17 residues. The CDR3 is CASSLAGTLLRDSPLHF. CDR3 sequence (DNA): TGTGCCAGCAGCTTAGCGGGGACACTCCTTCGGGATTCACCCCTCCACTTT.

This clonotype was found many times. The chain links TRBV18 to TRBJ1-5, with D perhaps matching TRBD1 (6 bases). The ends were cut back, 0 bases at V and 5 bases at J, with 8 bases in the middle. This CDR3 spans 14 amino acids. In germline, CDR1 is KGHSH, CDR2 LQKENI. The CDR3 nucleotides read TGTGCCAGCTCACCACCTGGGGGCCATCAGCCCCAGCATTTT. It translates to CASSPPGGHQPQHF. Together with reference TRBV18 and TRBJ1-5, the CDR3 gives the full variable domain: NAGVMQNPRHLVRRRGQEARLRCSPMKGHSHVYWYRQLPEEGLKFMVYLQKENIIDESGMPKERFSAEFPKEGPSILRIQQVVRGDSAAYFCASSPPGGHQPQHFGDGTRLSIL.